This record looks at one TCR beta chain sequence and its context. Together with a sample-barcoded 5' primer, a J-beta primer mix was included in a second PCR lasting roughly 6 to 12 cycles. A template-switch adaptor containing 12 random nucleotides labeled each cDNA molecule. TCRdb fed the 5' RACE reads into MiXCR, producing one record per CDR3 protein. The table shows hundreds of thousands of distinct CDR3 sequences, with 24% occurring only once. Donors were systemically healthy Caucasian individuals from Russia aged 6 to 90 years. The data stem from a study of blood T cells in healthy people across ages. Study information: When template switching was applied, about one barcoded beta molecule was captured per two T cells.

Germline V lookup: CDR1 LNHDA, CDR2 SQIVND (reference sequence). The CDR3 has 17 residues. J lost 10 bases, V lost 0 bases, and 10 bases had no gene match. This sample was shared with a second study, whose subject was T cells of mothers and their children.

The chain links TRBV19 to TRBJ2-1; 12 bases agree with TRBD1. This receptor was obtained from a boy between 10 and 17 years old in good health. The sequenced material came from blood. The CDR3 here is CASSIDSGTGGLGEQFF. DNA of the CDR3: TGTGCCAGTAGTATAGATAGCGGGACAGGGGGCTTAGGGGAGCAGTTCTTC.